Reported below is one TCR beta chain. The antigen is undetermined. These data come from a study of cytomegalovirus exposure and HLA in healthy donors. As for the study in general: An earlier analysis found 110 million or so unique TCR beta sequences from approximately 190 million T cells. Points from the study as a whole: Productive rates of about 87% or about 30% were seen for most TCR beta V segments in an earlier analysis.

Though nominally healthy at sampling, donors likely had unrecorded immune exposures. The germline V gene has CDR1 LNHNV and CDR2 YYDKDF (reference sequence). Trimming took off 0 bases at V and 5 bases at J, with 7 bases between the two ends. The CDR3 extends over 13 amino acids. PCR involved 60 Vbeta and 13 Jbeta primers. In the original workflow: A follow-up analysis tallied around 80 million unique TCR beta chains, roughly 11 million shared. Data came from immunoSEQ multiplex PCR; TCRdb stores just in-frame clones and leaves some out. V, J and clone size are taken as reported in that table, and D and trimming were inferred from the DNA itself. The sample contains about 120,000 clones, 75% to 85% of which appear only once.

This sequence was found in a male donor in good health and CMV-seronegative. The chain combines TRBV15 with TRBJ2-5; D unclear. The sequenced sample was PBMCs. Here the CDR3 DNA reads TGTGCCACCAGCAGAGATGAGTGGGAGACCCAGTACTTC. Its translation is CATSRDEWETQYF. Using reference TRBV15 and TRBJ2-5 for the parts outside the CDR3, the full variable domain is DAMVIQNPRYQVTQFGKPVTLSCSQTLNHNVMYWYQQKSSQAPKLLFHYYDKDFNNEADTPDNFQSRRPNTSFCFLDIRSPGLGDTAMYLCATSRDEWETQYFGPGTRLLVL.